The following is a TCR beta chain sequence with its context. After removal of 5 bases from V and 7 bases from J, the junction contained 11 bases not matched to a gene. The CDR3 runs to 15 residues. Preparation of the TCRbeta library involved a method that used unique molecular identifiers. TCRdb ran MiXCR on the PCR reads and lists one entry per CDR3 protein. The sample has roughly 570,000 distinct CDR3 sequences; 20% to 30% are singletons. This record belongs to a study of T-cell reconstitution after alpha-beta-depleted transplantation in children. The starting material was PBMCs, obtained before TCRalphabeta/CD19-depleted stem cell transplant. This receptor was obtained from a boy in the first two years of life with Wiskott-Aldrich syndrome, due to receive a stem cell transplant. This chain connects TRBV12-3 or TRBV12-4 to TRBJ2-7, with 10 positions matching TRBD1. CDR3 DNA sequence: TGTGCCAGCAGTCAGGGGGTAGCGGGACAGGGGGAGCAGTACTTC. Protein sequence: CASSQGVAGQGEQYF.